This T cell receptor (beta chain) was identified during a study of graft-versus-host responses after intestinal transplantation (TCRdb year 2021). Broadly, across the study: Multivisceral, liver-intestinal, or isolated intestinal transplants were received by the recipients. Every recipient was given anti-thymocyte globulin induction, then maintenance tacrolimus and steroids for 2 to 4 years. After intestinal transplantation, graft-versus-host and host-versus-graft alloreactive T cell clones in the graft, circulation and bone marrow were tracked using bulk TCR-beta CDR3 sequencing. Alloreactive clones were identified by sequencing pre-transplant mixed lymphocyte reaction products and comparing these products with unstimulated pre-transplant donor and recipient T cells. Of the 20 to 25 intestinal transplant recipients enrolled in the cohort, one of whom was a retransplant, a few patients without pretransplant specimens were excluded. Donor T cell macrochimerism was defined as a peak of at least 4% donor T cells among recipient peripheral blood mononuclear cells. Rather than being sequenced by the commercial service, samples from a few later patients were sequenced in-house on an Illumina MiSeq and processed with MiXCR.

Receptor libraries were prepared by the immunoSEQ multiplex PCR assay. For most patients, genomic DNA was isolated with the Qiagen DNeasy Blood and Tissue Kit and shipped frozen to Adaptive Biotechnologies for TCR sequencing. Adaptive Biotechnologies carried out high-throughput TCR-beta CDR3 sequencing of genomic DNA for most patients. From the authors' description of their analysis: Adaptive's ImmunoSEQ software was the source of the TCR sequencing data for about 17 patients, while three other patients were processed with MiXCR and VDJtools. To correct CD4 versus CD8 sorting errors, sequences present in both subsets at a frequency ratio below 5:1 were removed. CDR3 nucleotide sequences shared by donor and recipient were removed because the origin of these sequences could not be assigned. To be classed as alloreactive, a clone needed at least 2-fold expansion over unstimulated cells and a minimum CFSE-low frequency of 0.002% (template counts) or 0.001% (read counts). Clones detected in sequenced pre-transplant spleen, lymph node, or MLR CFSE-low populations of the donor or recipient were defined as mappable. Cumulative frequency of alloreactive clones was calculated as a percentage of all sequences weighted by copy number. What TCRdb holds here is the immuneACCESS table cut down to in-frame rearrangements. Part of the clones is not present; checked against another copy, under half of the missing clones reflect an unresolved V gene, and the others are unexplained. The DNA gave D and trimming, while V, J and clone size come from that table. The sample includes tens of thousands of clones, with 89% observed a single time. Of the sample, around 2.3% falls within the top ten clones.

Overall results and qualifications from the work: In the allografts of patients with donor T cell macrochimerism, GvH to HvG T cell clonal ratios were high. The relatively low number and heterogeneity of intestinal transplant patients limited the conclusions. Early after transplant, declines in HvG clones were associated with peak levels of circulating GvH clones. GvH clones were found in recipient bone marrow, and some of the GvH clones appeared earlier in ileal mucosa or blood, which is consistent with an intestinal mucosal origin.

Taken with the paper, the label for time point translates to: cells obtained before transplantation from donor or recipient. CD3+CD4+ and CD3+CD8+ populations were FACS-sorted from unstimulated pre-transplant donor and recipient cells taken from spleen or lymph nodes. The CDR3 goes from the cysteine to the phenylalanine over 14 residues. CDR3 DNA is the only sequence kept; it has 42 bases, read in frame from the first base. Germline trimming amounts to 3 bases on V and 3 bases on J, with 5 as the count of junction bases outside the gene matches. CDR1 and CDR2 were assigned from the germline V gene as SGHDT and YYEEEE. Details on this clone: No cognate antigen has been identified for it. No base quality information exists; no much larger clone differs at one position.

Source: unstimulated CD8+ T cells sorted from spleen or lymph node cells, taken before intestinal transplant. The TCR was taken from a human donor who received an intestinal transplant. Recombination linked TRBV5-6 to TRBJ2-7, with 8 bases aligning to TRBD1. CDR3 loop: CASSSGQGRYEQYF. The DNA is as follows: TGTGCCAGCAGCTCAGGACAGGGTCGCTACGAGCAGTACTTC.